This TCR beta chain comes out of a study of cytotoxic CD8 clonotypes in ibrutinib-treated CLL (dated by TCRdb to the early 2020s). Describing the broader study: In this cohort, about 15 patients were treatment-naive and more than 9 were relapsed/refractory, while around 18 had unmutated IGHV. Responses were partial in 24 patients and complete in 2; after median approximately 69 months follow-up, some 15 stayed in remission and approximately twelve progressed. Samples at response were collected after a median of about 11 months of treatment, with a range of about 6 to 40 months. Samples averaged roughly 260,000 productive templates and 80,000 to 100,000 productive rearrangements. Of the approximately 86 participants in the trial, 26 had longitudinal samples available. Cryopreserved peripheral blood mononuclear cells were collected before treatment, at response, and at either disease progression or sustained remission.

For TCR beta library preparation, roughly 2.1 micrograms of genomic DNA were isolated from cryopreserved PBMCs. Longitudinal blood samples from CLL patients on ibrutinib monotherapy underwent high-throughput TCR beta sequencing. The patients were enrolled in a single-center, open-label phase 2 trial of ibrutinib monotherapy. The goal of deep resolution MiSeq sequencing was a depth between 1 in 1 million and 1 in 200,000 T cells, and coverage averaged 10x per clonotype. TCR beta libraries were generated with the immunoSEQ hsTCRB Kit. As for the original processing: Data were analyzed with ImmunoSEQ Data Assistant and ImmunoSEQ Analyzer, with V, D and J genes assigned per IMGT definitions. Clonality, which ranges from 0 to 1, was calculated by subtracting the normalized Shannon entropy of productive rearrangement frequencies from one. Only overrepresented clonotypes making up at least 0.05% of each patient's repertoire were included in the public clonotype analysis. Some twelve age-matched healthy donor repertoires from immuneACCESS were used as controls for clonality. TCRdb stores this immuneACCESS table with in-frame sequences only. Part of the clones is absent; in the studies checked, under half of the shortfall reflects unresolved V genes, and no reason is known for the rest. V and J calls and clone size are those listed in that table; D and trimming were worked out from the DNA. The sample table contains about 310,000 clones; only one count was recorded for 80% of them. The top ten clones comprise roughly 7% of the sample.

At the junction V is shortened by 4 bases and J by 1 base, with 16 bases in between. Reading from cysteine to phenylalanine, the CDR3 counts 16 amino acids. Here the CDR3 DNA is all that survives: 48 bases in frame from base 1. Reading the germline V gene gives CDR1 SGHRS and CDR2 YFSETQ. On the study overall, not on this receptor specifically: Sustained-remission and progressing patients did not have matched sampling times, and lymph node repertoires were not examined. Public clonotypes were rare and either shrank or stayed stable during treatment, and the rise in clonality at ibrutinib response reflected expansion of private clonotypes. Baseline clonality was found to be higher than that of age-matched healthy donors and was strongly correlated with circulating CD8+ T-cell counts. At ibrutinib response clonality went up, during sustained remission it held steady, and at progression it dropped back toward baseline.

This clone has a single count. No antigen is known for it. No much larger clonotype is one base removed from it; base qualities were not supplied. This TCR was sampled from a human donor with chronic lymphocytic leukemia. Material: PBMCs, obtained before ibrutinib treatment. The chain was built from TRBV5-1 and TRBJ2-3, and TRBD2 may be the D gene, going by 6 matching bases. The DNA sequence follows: TGCGCCAGCAGCCCCCCTGGGGTAGCGGGCACAGATACGCAGTATTTT. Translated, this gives CASSPPGVAGTDTQYF.